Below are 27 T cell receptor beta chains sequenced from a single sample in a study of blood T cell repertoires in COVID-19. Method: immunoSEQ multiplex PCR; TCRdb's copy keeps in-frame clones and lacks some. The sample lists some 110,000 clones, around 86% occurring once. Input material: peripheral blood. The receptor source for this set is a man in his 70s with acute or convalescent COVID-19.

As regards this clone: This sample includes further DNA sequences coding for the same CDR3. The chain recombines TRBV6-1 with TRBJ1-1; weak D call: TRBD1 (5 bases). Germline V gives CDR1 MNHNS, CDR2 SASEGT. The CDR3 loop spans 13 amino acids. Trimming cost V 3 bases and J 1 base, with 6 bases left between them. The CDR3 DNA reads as TGTGCCAGCAGTGAGGGGCGGAACACTGAAGCTTTCTTT. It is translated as CASSEGRNTEAFF.

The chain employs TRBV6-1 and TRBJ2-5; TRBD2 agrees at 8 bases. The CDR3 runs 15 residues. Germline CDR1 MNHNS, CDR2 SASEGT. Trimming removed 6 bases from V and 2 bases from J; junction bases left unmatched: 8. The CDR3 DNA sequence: TGTGCCAGCAGGCCCACTAGCGGCAGACAAGAGACCCAGTACTTC. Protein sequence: CASRPTSGRQETQYF.

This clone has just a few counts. CDR3 sequence (DNA): TGTGCCAGCACCTTGGGACAGGGGAATTCACCCCTCCACTTT. The encoded protein is CASTLGQGNSPLHF. The J gene is TRBJ1-6, the V gene TRBV11-2; 10 nucleotides line up with TRBD1. V shed 7 bases and J 7 bases; nucleotides not matched to a gene: 4. CDR1 SGHAT and CDR2 FQNNGV come from the germline V gene. The CDR3 is 14 amino acids.

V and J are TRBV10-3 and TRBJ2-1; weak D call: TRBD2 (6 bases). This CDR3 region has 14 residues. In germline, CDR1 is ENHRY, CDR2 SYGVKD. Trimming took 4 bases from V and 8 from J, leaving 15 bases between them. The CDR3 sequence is CAISGGYSGDEQFF. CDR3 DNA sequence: TGTGCCATCAGTGGCGGGTATTCGGGGGATGAGCAGTTCTTC.

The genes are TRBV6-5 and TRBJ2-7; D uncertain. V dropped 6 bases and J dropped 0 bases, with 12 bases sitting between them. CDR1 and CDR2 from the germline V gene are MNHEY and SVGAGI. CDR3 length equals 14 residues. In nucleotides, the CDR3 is TGTGCCAGCAGATCCCGACTCAGCTCCTACGAGCAGTACTTC. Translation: CASRSRLSSYEQYF.

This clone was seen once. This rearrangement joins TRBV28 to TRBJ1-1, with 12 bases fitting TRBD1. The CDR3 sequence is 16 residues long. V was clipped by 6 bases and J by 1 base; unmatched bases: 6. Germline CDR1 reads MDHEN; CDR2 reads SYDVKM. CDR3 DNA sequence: TGTGCCAGCAGATCCGGGACAGGGGGCCGGAACACTGAAGCTTTCTTT. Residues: CASRSGTGGRNTEAFF.

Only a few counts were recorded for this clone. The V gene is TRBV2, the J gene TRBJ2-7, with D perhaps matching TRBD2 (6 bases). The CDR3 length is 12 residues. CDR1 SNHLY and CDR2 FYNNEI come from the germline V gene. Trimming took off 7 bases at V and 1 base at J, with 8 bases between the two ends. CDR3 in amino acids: CASTAGSYEQYF. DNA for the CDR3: TGTGCCAGCACGGCGGGGTCCTACGAGCAGTACTTC. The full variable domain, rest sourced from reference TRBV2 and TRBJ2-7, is EPEVTQTPSHQVTQMGQEVILRCVPISNHLYFYWYRQILGQKVEFLVSFYNNEISEKSEIFDDQFSVERPDGSNFTLKIRSTKLEDSAMYFCASTAGSYEQYFGPGTRLTVT.

The chain's CDR3 is CASSQWVGDTEAFF. CDR3 nucleotide sequence: TGTGCCAGCAGCCAATGGGTGGGCGACACTGAAGCTTTCTTT. This chain connects TRBV3-1 (or the pseudogene TRBV3-2) to TRBJ1-1; no clear D gene. With 2 bases removed from V and 3 bases from J, the gap between germline ends came to 10 bases. There are 14 residues in the CDR3. Looked up from germline, CDR1 is LGHDT and CDR2 is YNNKEL (reference sequence).

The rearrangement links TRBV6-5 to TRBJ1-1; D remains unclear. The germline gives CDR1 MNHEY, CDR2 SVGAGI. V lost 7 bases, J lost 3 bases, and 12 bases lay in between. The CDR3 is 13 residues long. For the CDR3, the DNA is TGTGCCAGCAAAAAGGAGATGGACACTGAAGCTTTCTTT. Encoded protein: CASKKEMDTEAFF.

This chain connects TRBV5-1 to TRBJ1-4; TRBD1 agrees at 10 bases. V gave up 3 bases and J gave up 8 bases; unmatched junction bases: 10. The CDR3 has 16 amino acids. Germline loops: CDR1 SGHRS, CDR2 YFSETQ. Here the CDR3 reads CASSSNPGTGVEKLFF. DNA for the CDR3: TGCGCCAGCAGCTCTAACCCCGGGACAGGGGTAGAAAAACTGTTTTTT.

The DNA for the CDR3 is TGCGCCAGCAGCCCGGGGACAGGAGAGCGGACCCAGTACTTC. Translating it yields CASSPGTGERTQYF. This sequence joins TRBV5-1 and TRBJ2-5; 8 bases fit TRBD1. The CDR3 length is 14 residues. Germline lookup yields CDR1 SGHRS and CDR2 YFSETQ. Losses at the gene ends were 4 bases for V and 7 bases for J; bases not matched to a gene: 9.

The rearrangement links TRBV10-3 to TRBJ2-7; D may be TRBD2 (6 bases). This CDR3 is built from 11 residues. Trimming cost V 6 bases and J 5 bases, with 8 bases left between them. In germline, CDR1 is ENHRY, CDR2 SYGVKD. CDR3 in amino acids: CAIRTRDEQYF. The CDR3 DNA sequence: TGTGCCATCAGGACTAGGGACGAGCAGTACTTC.

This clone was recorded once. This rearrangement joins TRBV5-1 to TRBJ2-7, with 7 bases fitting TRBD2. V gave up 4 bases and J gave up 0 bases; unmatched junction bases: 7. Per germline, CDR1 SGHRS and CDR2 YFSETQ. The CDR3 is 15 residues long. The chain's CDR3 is CASSREEDFSYEQYF. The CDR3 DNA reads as TGCGCCAGCAGCCGGGAGGAGGACTTCTCCTACGAGCAGTACTTC.

The CDR3 reads CASSLRLAGGLDTQYF. Here the CDR3 DNA reads TGTGCCAGCAGCTTGCGACTAGCGGGGGGGCTGGATACGCAGTATTTT. The V gene is TRBV7-3, the J gene TRBJ2-3; 14 nucleotides match TRBD2. CDR3 length equals 16 residues. Germline V CDR1 and CDR2: SGHTA, FQGTGA. Unmatched junction bases numbered 5, after V lost 3 bases and J lost 6 bases.

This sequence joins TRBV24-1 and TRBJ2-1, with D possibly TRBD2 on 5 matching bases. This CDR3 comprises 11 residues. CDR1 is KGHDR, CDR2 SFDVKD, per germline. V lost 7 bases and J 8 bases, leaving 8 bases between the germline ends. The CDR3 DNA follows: TGTGCCACCAGCCTGAGGGATGAGCAGTTCTTC. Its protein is CATSLRDEQFF.

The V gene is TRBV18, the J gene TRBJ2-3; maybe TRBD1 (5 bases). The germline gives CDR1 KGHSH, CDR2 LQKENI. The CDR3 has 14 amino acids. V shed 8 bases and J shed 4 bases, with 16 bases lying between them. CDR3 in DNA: TGTGCCAGCACGACTGACAGAATTCCAGATACGCAGTATTTT. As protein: CASTTDRIPDTQYF. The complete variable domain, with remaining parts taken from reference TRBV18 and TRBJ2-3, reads NAGVMQNPRHLVRRRGQEARLRCSPMKGHSHVYWYRQLPEEGLKFMVYLQKENIIDESGMPKERFSAEFPKEGPSILRIQQVVRGDSAAYFCASTTDRIPDTQYFGPGTRLTVL.

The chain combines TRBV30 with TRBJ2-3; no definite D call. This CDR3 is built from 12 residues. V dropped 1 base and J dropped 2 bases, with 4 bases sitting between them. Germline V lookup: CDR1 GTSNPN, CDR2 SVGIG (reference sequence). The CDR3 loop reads CAWSDNTDTQYF. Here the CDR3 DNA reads TGTGCCTGGAGTGACAACACAGATACGCAGTATTTT.

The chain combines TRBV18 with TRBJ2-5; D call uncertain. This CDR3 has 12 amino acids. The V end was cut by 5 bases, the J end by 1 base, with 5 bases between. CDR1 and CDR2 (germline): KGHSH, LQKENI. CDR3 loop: CASSYGQETQYF. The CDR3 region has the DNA TGTGCCAGCTCATACGGCCAAGAGACCCAGTACTTC.

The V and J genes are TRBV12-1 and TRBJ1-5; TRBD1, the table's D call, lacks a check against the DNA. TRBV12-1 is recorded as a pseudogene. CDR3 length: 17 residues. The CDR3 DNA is TGTGCCAGCAGCTTTGCCCGAAGCAGGGGGAGCAATCAGCCCCAGCATTTT. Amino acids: CASSFARSRGSNQPQHF.

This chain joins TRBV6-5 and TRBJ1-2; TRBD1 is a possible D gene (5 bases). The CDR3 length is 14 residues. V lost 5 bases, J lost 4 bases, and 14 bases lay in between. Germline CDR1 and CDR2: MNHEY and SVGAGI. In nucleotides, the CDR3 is TGTGCCAGCAGTCTCTCCAGGGTGGGCTATGGCTACACCTTC. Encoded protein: CASSLSRVGYGYTF.

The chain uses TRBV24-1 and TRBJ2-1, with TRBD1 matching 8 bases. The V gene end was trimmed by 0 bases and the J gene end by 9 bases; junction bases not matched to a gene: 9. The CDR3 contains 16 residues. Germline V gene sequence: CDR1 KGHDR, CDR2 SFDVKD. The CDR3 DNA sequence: TGTGCCACCAGTGATTTGGAGACAGGGGCAATAGGTGAGCAGTTCTTC. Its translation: CATSDLETGAIGEQFF.

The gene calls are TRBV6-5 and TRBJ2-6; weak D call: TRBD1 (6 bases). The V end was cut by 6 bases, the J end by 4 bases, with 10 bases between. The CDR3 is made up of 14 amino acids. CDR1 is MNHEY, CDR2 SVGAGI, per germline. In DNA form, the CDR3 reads TGTGCCAGCAGCTCCGGGACAGGGGCCAACGTCCTGACTTTC. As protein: CASSSGTGANVLTF.

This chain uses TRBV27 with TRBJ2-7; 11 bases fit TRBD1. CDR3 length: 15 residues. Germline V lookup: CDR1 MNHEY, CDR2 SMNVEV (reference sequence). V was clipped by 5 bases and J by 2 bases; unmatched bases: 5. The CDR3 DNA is TGTGCCAGCAGTCCCCGGACAGGGGGCCCCTACGAGCAGTACTTC. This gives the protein CASSPRTGGPYEQYF.

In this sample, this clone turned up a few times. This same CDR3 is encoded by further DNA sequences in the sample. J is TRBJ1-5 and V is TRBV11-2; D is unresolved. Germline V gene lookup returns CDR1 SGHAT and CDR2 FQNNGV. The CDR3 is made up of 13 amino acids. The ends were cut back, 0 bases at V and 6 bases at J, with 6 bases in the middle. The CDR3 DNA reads TGTGCCAGCAGCTTAGACCGCGGTCAGCCCCAGCATTTT. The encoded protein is CASSLDRGQPQHF.

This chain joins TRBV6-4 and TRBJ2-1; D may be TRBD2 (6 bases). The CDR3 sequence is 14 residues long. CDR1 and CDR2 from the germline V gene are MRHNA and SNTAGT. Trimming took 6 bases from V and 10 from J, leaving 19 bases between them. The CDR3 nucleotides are TGTGCCAGCAGATCTGGGTTCCTCGGGGGAGAGCAGTTCTTC. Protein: CASRSGFLGGEQFF.

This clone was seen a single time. This CDR3 is CASSVSGQANYEQYF. The DNA for the CDR3 is TGTGCCAGCAGCGTATCAGGACAGGCGAACTACGAGCAGTACTTC. The gene calls are TRBV9 and TRBJ2-7; the match to TRBD1 covers 7 bases. This CDR3 has 15 amino acids. Germline lookup yields CDR1 SGDLS and CDR2 YYNGEE. V shed 1 base, J shed 3 bases, and the junction held 7 bases outside the gene matches.

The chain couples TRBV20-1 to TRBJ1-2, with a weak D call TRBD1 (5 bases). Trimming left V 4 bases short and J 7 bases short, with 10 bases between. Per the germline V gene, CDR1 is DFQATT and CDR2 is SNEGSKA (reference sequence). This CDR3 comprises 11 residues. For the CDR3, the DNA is TGCAGTGCTACAGGGTCCGGTGGCTACACCTTC. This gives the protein CSATGSGGYTF.